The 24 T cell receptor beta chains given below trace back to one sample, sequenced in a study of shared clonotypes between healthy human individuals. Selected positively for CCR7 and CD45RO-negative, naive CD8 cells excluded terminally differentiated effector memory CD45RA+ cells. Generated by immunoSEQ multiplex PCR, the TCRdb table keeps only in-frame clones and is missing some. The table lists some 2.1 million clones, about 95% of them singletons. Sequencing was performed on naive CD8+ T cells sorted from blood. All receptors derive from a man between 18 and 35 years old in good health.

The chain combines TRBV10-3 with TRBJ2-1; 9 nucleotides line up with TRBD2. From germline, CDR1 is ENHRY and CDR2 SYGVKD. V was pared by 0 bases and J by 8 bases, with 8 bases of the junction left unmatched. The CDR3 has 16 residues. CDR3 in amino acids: CAISESFAGGGDEQFF. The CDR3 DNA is TGTGCCATCAGTGAGTCATTCGCGGGAGGGGGGGATGAGCAGTTCTTC.

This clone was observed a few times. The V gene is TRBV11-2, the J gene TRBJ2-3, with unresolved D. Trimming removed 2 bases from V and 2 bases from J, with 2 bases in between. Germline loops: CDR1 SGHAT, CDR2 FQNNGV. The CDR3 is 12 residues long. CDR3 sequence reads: CASSLPTDTQYF. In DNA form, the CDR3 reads TGTGCCAGCAGCTTACCCACAGATACGCAGTATTTT.

The DNA for the CDR3 is TGCGCCAGCAGCTTTCGAGGGGAGCTGTTTTTT. It encodes CASSFRGELFF. The V call is TRBV4-1, the J call TRBJ2-2; D is undetermined. With 5 bases removed from V and 8 bases from J, the gap between germline ends came to 6 bases. Per germline, CDR1 MGHRA and CDR2 YSYEKL. This CDR3 region has 11 residues.

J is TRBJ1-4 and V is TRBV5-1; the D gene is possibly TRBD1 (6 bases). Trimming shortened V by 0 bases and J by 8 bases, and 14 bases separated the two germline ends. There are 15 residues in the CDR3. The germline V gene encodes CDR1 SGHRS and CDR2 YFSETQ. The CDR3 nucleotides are TGCGCCAGCAGCTTGGCCCTAACAGGGCGGGAAAAACTGTTTTTT. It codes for CASSLALTGREKLFF.

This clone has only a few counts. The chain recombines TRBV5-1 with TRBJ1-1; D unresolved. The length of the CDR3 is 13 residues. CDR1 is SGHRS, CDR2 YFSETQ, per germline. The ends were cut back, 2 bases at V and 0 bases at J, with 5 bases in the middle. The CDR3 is CASSLYMNTEAFF. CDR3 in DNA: TGCGCCAGCAGCTTATACATGAACACTGAAGCTTTCTTT. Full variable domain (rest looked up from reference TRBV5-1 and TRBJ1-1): KAGVTQTPRYLIKTRGQQVTLSCSPISGHRSVSWYQQTPGQGLQFLFEYFSETQRNKGNFPGRFSGRQFSNSRSEMNVSTLELGDSALYLCASSLYMNTEAFFGQGTRLTVV.

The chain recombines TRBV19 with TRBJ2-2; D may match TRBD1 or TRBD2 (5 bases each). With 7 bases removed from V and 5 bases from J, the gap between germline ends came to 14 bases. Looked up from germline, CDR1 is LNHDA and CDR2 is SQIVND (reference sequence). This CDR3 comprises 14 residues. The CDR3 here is CASTPGAGTGELFF. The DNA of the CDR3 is TGTGCCAGTACCCCCGGGGCAGGGACCGGGGAGCTGTTTTTT.

CDR3 in amino acids: CASSAQTSGGSYEQYF. CDR3 nucleotide sequence: TGCGCCAGCAGCGCTCAGACTAGCGGGGGGAGCTACGAGCAGTACTTC. The chain employs TRBV4-1 and TRBJ2-7; 13 bases map to TRBD2. The CDR3 has 16 amino acids. Germline CDR1 reads MGHRA; CDR2 reads YSYEKL. The junction had 7 bases not matched to a gene; V was cut back by 5 bases and J by 3 bases.

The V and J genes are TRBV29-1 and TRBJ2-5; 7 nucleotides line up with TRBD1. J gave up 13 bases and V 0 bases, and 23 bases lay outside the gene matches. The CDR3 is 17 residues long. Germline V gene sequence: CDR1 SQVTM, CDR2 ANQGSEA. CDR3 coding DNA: TGCAGCGTTGAAGATTCGGCTTTTCCCGGACAGGATTTGGGGCCGTACTTC. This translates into CSVEDSAFPGQDLGPYF. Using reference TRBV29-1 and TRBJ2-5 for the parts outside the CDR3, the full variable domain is SAVISQKPSRDICQRGTSLTIQCQVDSQVTMMFWYRQQPGQSLTLIATANQGSEATYESGFVIDKFPISRPNLTFSTLTVSNMSPEDSSIYLCSVEDSAFPGQDLGPYFGPGTRLLVL.

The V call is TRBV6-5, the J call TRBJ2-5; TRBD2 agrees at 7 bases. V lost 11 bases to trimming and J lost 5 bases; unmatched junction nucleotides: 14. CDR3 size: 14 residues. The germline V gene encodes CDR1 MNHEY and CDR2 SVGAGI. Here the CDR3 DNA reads TGTGCCGCGGGGAAGGGAGGGTCCAGGGAGACCCAGTACTTC. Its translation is CAAGKGGSRETQYF.

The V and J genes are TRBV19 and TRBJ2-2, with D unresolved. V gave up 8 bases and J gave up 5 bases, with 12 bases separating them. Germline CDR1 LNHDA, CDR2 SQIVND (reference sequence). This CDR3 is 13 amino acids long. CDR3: CASLRPTTGELFF. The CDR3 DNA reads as TGTGCCAGTCTAAGACCAACTACCGGGGAGCTGTTTTTT.

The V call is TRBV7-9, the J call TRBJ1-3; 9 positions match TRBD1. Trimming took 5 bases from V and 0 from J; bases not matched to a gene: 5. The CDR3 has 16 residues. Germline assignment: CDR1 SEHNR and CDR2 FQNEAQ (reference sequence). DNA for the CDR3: TGTGCCAGCAGCATCCTACAGGGGGCCTCTGGAAACACCATATATTTT. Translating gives CASSILQGASGNTIYF.

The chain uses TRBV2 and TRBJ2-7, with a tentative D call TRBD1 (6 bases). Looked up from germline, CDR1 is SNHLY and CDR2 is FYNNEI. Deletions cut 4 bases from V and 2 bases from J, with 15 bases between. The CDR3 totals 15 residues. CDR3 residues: CASSGSRDITYEQYF. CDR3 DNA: TGTGCCAGCAGTGGGAGCCGGGACATAACCTACGAGCAGTACTTC.

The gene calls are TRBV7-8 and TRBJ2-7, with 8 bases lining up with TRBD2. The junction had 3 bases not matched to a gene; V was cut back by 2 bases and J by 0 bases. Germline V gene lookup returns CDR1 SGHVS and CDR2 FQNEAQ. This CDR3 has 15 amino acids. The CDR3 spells CASSLRGGSSYEQYF. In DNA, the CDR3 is TGTGCCAGCAGCTTACGGGGGGGTAGCTCCTACGAGCAGTACTTC.

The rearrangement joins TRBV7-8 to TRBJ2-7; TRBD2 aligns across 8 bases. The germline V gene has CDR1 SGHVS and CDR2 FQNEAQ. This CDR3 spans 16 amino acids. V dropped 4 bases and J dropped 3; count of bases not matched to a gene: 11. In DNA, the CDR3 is TGTGCCAGCAGCTGGATCTGGGGCGGGGGGAACTACGAGCAGTACTTC. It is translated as CASSWIWGGGNYEQYF.

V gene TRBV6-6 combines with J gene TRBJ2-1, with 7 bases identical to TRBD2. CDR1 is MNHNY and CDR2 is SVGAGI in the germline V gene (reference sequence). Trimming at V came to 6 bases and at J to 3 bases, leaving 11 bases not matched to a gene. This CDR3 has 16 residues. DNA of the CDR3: TGTGCCAGCAGACCCCGTCCGGGACTAATCTACAATGAGCAGTTCTTC. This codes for CASRPRPGLIYNEQFF.

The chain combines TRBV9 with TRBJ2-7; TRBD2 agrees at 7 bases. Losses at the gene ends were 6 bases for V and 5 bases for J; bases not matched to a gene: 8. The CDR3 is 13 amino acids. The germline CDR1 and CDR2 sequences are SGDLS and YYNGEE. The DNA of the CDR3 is TGTGCCAGCAAGGCGGGAGAAAGGGACGAGCAGTACTTC. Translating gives CASKAGERDEQYF.

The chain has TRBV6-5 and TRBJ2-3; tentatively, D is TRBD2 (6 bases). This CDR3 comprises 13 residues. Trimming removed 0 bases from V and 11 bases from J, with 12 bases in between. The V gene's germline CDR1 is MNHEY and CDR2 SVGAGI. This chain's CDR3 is CASSYSISEGQYF. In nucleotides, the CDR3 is TGTGCCAGCAGTTACTCGATTTCGGAGGGGCAGTATTTT.

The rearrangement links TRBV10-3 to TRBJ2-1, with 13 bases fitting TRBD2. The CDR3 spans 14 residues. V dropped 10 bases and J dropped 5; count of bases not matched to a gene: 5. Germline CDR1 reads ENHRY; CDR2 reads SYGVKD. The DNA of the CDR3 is TGTGCCACGAAGACTAGCGGGGGGAACAATGAGCAGTTCTTC. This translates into CATKTSGGNNEQFF.

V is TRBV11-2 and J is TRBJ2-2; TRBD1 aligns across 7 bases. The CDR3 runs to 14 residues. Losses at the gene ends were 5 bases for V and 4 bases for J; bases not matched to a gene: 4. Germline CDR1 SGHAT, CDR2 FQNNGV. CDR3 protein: CASSAQGLTGELFF. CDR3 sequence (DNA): TGTGCCAGCAGCGCACAGGGGCTCACCGGGGAGCTGTTTTTT.

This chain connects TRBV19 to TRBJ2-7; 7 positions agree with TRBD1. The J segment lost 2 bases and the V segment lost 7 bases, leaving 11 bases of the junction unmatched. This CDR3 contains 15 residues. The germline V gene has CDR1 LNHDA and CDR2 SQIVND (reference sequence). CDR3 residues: CASTATGTATYEQYF. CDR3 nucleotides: TGTGCCAGTACCGCCACCGGGACAGCTACCTACGAGCAGTACTTC. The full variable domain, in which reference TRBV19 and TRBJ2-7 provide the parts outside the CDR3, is DGGITQSPKYLFRKEGQNVTLSCEQNLNHDAMYWYRQDPGQGLRLIYYSQIVNDFQKGDIAEGYSVSREKKESFPLTVTSAQKNPTAFYLCASTATGTATYEQYFGPGTRLTVT.

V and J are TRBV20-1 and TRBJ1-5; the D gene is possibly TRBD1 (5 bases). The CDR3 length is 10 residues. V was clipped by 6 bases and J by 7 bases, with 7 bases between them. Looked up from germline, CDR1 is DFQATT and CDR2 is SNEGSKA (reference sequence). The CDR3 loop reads CSAKGQPQHF. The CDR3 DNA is TGCAGTGCGAAGGGGCAGCCCCAGCATTTT.

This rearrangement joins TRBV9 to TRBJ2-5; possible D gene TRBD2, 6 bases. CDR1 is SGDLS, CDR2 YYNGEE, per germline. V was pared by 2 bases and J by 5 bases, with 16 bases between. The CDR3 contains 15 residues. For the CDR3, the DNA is TGTGCCAGCAGCGTCGGGACTCTCCTAGGTGAGACCCAGTACTTC. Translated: CASSVGTLLGETQYF.

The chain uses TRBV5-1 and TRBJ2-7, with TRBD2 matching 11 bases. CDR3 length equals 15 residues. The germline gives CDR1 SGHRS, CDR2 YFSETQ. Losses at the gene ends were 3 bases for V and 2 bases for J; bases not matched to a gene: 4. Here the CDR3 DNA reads TGCGCCAGCAGCTACCTAGCGGGAGGTGCCTACGAGCAGTACTTC. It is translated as CASSYLAGGAYEQYF.

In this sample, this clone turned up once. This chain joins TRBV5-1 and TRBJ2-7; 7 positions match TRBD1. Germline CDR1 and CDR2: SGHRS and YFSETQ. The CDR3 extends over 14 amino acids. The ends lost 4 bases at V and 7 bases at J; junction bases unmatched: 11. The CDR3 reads CASSRDSGPGEQYF. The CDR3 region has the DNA TGCGCCAGCAGCAGGGACAGCGGACCGGGGGAGCAGTACTTC. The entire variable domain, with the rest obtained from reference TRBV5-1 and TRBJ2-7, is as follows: KAGVTQTPRYLIKTRGQQVTLSCSPISGHRSVSWYQQTPGQGLQFLFEYFSETQRNKGNFPGRFSGRQFSNSRSEMNVSTLELGDSALYLCASSRDSGPGEQYFGPGTRLTVT.